What follows are 9 T cell receptor beta chains derived from one specimen sequenced in a study of T-cell memory formation after mild COVID-19. TCRdb reanalysed the 5' RACE reads using MiXCR and keeps one entry per CDR3 protein. Of 400,000 to 500,000 distinct CDR3 sequences in the sample, roughly 20% were seen once. The specimen sequenced was PBMCs or a T cell subset sorted from them (not recorded which). All receptors derive from an adult woman who had mild COVID-19 (a few samples of this study predate the infection). Cell type and time point are not known.

This clonotype appeared a few times. CDR3 DNA sequence: TGCGCCAGCAGCCGCCAGGCGACGGGCGGGGAGCTGTTTTTT. Translated, it gives CASSRQATGGELFF. The chain links TRBV4-1 to TRBJ2-2; D unresolved. Germline V gene lookup returns CDR1 MGHRA and CDR2 YSYEKL. Trimming took off 4 bases at V and 7 bases at J, with 13 bases between the two ends. This CDR3 region has 14 residues.

This sequence joins TRBV27 and TRBJ1-5; 11 nucleotides align to TRBD1. Looked up from germline, CDR1 is MNHEY and CDR2 is SMNVEV (reference sequence). With V trimmed by 6 bases and J by 7 bases, 8 bases remained unmatched. This CDR3 comprises 15 residues. CDR3 residues: CASRADRGRGQPQHF. DNA of the CDR3: TGTGCCAGCAGGGCGGACAGGGGGCGAGGGCAGCCCCAGCATTTT.

This clonotype was seen a handful of times. J is TRBJ1-4 and V is TRBV9; 8 bases are shared with TRBD1. Germline V lookup: CDR1 SGDLS, CDR2 YYNGEE. The CDR3 sequence is 15 residues long. The trim removed 4 bases at V and 4 bases at J, leaving 6 bases unmatched. The CDR3: CASSKGQGLNEKLFF. The CDR3 DNA follows: TGTGCCAGCAGCAAAGGACAGGGCCTTAATGAAAAACTGTTTTTT.

This clonotype has just a few counts. The chain combines TRBV7-9 with TRBJ2-4, with D possibly matching TRBD2 (6 bases). The CDR3 consists of 18 residues. Trimming stripped 4 bases from V and 3 bases from J, with 22 bases between. Germline lookup yields CDR1 SEHNR and CDR2 FQNEAQ (reference sequence). CDR3 in amino acids: CASSYGGVYPEGKNIQYF. The DNA for the CDR3 is TGTGCCAGCAGCTACGGCGGGGTCTACCCAGAAGGCAAAAACATTCAGTACTTC.

The chain is built from TRBV12-3 or TRBV12-4 and TRBJ1-1, with D uncertain. CDR3 length: 16 residues. V dropped 3 bases and J dropped 1 base, with 15 bases sitting between them. The DNA of the CDR3 is TGTGCCAGCAGTTTTAGCCTTACGGTCGGGAACACTGAAGCTTTCTTT. Residues: CASSFSLTVGNTEAFF.

This clonotype was seen only a few times. This chain uses TRBV4-1 with TRBJ2-1; the D is unclear. CDR3 size: 15 residues. Trimming removed 0 bases at V and 8 bases at J, with 14 bases between. In germline, CDR1 is MGHRA, CDR2 YSYEKL. For the CDR3, the DNA is TGCGCCAGCAGCCAAGAGGGCCTCCGATCCCATGAGCAGTTCTTC. It yields the protein CASSQEGLRSHEQFF.

This clonotype was seen more than once but under ten times. CDR3 protein: CSVENIGTGGRRDTQYF. The CDR3 nucleotides are TGCAGCGTTGAGAACATTGGAACGGGAGGCCGAAGAGATACGCAGTATTTT. The chain is built from TRBV29-1 and TRBJ2-3; 7 nucleotides line up with TRBD2. CDR3 length: 17 residues. The ends lost 3 bases at V and 5 bases at J; junction bases unmatched: 17. CDR1 is SQVTM and CDR2 is ANQGSEA in the germline V gene.

This clonotype has only a few counts. V is TRBV4-2 and J is TRBJ2-2, with a possible D match to TRBD2 (6 bases). This CDR3 contains 16 residues. Trimming stripped 1 base from V and 9 bases from J, with 18 bases between. Germline assignment: CDR1 LGHNA and CDR2 YNFKEQ. The CDR3 spells CASSQGGLRLERELFF. CDR3 sequence (DNA): TGTGCCAGCAGCCAAGGAGGACTACGGCTTGAACGGGAGCTGTTTTTT.

This clonotype has just a few counts. This rearrangement joins TRBV24-1 to TRBJ1-2; D gene unclear. V was trimmed by 7 bases and J by 9 bases, leaving 20 bases between them. The CDR3 length is 14 residues. Germline V gives CDR1 KGHDR, CDR2 SFDVKD. The CDR3 sequence: CATRESAMLGSYTF. The CDR3 DNA sequence: TGTGCCACCAGGGAATCCGCTATGCTGGGTAGCTACACCTTC.